One and the same sample provided the 26 T cell receptor beta chains below, sequenced in a study of blood T cell repertoires in COVID-19. Profiled with immunoSEQ multiplex PCR; TCRdb holds only in-frame clones, not every one. The sample has 25,000 to 35,000 clones, roughly 80% seen once; the top ten hold approximately 15%. Specimen: peripheral blood. These TCRs come from an older woman with acute or convalescent COVID-19.

The V and J genes are TRBV24-1 and TRBJ2-1; D call uncertain. Per the germline V gene, CDR1 is KGHDR and CDR2 is SFDVKD. Trimming took 4 bases from V and 9 from J, leaving 12 bases between them. This CDR3 contains 13 residues. The CDR3 DNA sequence: TGTGCCACCAGTGAGTCTAGTGTTCGTGAGCAGTTCTTC. It is translated as CATSESSVREQFF.

This chain links TRBV29-1 with TRBJ1-1, with a tentative D call TRBD1 (5 bases). The CDR3 extends over 14 amino acids. Germline CDR1 is SQVTM and CDR2 is ANQGSEA. V shed 6 bases and J shed 5 bases, with 19 bases lying between them. DNA for the CDR3: TGCAGCGTCAAGCTCGACGGGGGTCGGACTGAAGCTTTCTTT. This encodes CSVKLDGGRTEAFF.

This clone has a single count. This sequence joins TRBV5-5 and TRBJ2-5; D call uncertain. The CDR3 consists of 14 residues. Trimming shortened V by 1 base and J by 5 bases, and 12 bases separated the two germline ends. Germline-derived CDR1 and CDR2 are SGHKS and YYEKEE (reference sequence). This chain's CDR3 is CASSLSRFRETQYF. CDR3 bases: TGTGCCAGCAGCTTGTCTAGGTTCCGCGAGACCCAGTACTTC.

The DNA for the CDR3 is TGCAGCGTTGTTCGACAGACCGGGGAGCTGTTTTTT. Translated: CSVVRQTGELFF. The chain links TRBV29-1 to TRBJ2-2, with D perhaps TRBD1 (5 bases). This CDR3 has 12 residues. V was shortened by 4 bases and J by 5 bases, with 8 bases between the two germline ends. The germline CDR1 and CDR2 sequences are SQVTM and ANQGSEA.

The chain couples TRBV10-2 to TRBJ2-3; possible D gene TRBD2, 7 bases. Germline-derived CDR1 and CDR2 are WSHSY and SAAADI. CDR3 size: 18 residues. The V end lost 4 bases, the J end lost 2 bases, and 22 bases lay between the germline ends. Here the CDR3 DNA reads TGCGCCAGCAGTGGCCCTTCGAGGCGGGGGCCCCCCACAGATACGCAGTATTTT. This gives the protein CASSGPSRRGPPTDTQYF.

This chain connects TRBV10-2 to TRBJ2-7; TRBD1 matches 9 bases. There are 14 residues in the CDR3. V shed 6 bases and J 5 bases; nucleotides not matched to a gene: 8. Germline V gene data show CDR1 as WSHSY and CDR2 as SAAADI. CDR3 DNA sequence: TGCGCCAGCAGAGAGGGACAGGGAGCTAACGAGCAGTACTTC. Translating gives CASREGQGANEQYF.

This clone has just one count. The CDR3 DNA follows: TGTGCCAGCAGCCTCCAGACAGACAATGAGCAGTTCTTC. It is translated as CASSLQTDNEQFF. The chain couples TRBV5-4 to TRBJ2-1, with a weak D call TRBD1 (5 bases). The CDR3 runs to 13 residues. V was cut by 4 bases and J by 5 bases, with 10 bases left in between. In germline, CDR1 is SGHNT, CDR2 YYREEE (reference sequence).

J is TRBJ1-2 and V is TRBV7-3, with 7 nucleotides matching TRBD1. The CDR3 loop spans 13 amino acids. J was trimmed by 9 bases and V by 2 bases; bases with no gene match: 6. CDR1 and CDR2 from the germline V gene are SGHTA and FQGTGA. The CDR3 here is CASSLGQATSYTF. CDR3 DNA: TGTGCCAGCAGCTTAGGACAGGCTACAAGCTACACCTTC.

The chain recombines TRBV4-1 with TRBJ1-5, with TRBD1 identical over 8 bases. Trimming removed 4 bases from V and 3 bases from J; junction bases left unmatched: 20. The germline gives CDR1 MGHRA, CDR2 YSYEKL. CDR3 length: 20 residues. The CDR3 is CASSRGSKDRAMGSNQPQHF. In DNA, the CDR3 is TGCGCCAGCAGCCGCGGCTCCAAGGACAGGGCCATGGGTTCCAATCAGCCCCAGCATTTT.

The chain employs TRBV6-6 and TRBJ1-2, with 7 nucleotides matching TRBD1. Germline CDR1 MNHNY, CDR2 SVGAGI (reference sequence). This CDR3 has 14 amino acids. Trimming at V came to 5 bases and at J to 3 bases, leaving 6 bases not matched to a gene. The CDR3 is CASSPGTDYYGYTF. CDR3 in DNA: TGTGCCAGCAGTCCCGGGACAGATTACTATGGCTACACCTTC.

The chain recombines TRBV2 with TRBJ2-5; D might be TRBD1 (6 bases). Germline V lookup: CDR1 SNHLY, CDR2 FYNNEI. Trimming took 4 bases from V and 4 from J, leaving 13 bases between them. This CDR3 spans 14 amino acids. CDR3 sequence (DNA): TGTGCCAGCAGTGTCCAGGGGCTGATAGAGACCCAGTACTTC. It codes for CASSVQGLIETQYF.

In its sample, this clone was seen many times. The V and J genes are TRBV14 and TRBJ1-6; D gene ambiguous. The CDR3 is 17 amino acids. Germline V CDR1 and CDR2: SGHDN, FVKESK. V was cut by 3 bases and J by 0 bases, with 12 bases left in between. CDR3 nucleotide sequence: TGTGCCAGCAGCCACCGGGAGTTTGGCTCCTATAATTCACCCCTCCACTTT. As protein: CASSHREFGSYNSPLHF.

V usage is TRBV30 and J usage is TRBJ1-1; no reliable D call. Trimming pared 5 bases from V and 1 base from J, leaving 20 bases between. The CDR3 has 16 amino acids. Germline V gene sequence: CDR1 GTSNPN, CDR2 SVGIG (reference sequence). In DNA, the CDR3 is TGTGCCTGGGAACGGGGTGGTGGGTGGAGGAACACTGAAGCTTTCTTT. Translating it yields CAWERGGGWRNTEAFF.

CDR3 residues: CASSSERAGDQPQHF. In DNA, the CDR3 is TGTGCCAGCAGCTCCGAGCGGGCGGGAGATCAGCCCCAGCATTTT. The rearrangement joins TRBV7-9 to TRBJ1-5; D not certain. CDR1 is SEHNR and CDR2 is FQNEAQ in the germline V gene (reference sequence). The CDR3 loop spans 15 amino acids. V was pared by 4 bases and J by 5 bases, with 15 bases between.

This clone was detected only a few times. CDR3 sequence: CAWSVLGTGRTEAFF. The DNA of the CDR3 is TGTGCCTGGAGTGTACTCGGGACAGGTCGCACTGAAGCTTTCTTT. The chain has TRBV30 and TRBJ1-1, with TRBD1 matching 8 bases. Germline V gene data show CDR1 as GTSNPN and CDR2 as SVGIG (reference sequence). The CDR3 is made up of 15 amino acids. V was clipped by 0 bases and J by 4 bases; unmatched bases: 7.

The count of this clone is one. V and J are TRBV7-2 and TRBJ1-6; D gene unclear. This CDR3 is built from 13 residues. Germline CDR1 reads SGHTA; CDR2 reads FQGNSA. V lost 6 bases and J 7 bases, leaving 10 bases between the germline ends. CDR3 region: CASRPDWNSPLHF. Here the CDR3 DNA reads TGTGCCAGCAGACCAGACTGGAATTCACCCCTCCACTTT.

The chain recombines TRBV6-1 with TRBJ1-1; TRBD1 aligns across 10 bases. J gave up 5 bases and V 3 bases, and 6 bases lay outside the gene matches. The CDR3 has 15 amino acids. Germline CDR1 is MNHNS and CDR2 is SASEGT. The CDR3: CASSEGQGFRTEAFF. Here the CDR3 DNA reads TGTGCCAGCAGTGAGGGACAGGGGTTTAGGACTGAAGCTTTCTTT.

Written as DNA, the CDR3 is TGTGCCAGCAGCCGAGACAGGGACACTGAAGCTTTCTTT. Protein: CASSRDRDTEAFF. The chain links TRBV3-1 (or the pseudogene TRBV3-2) to TRBJ1-1; 7 bases fit TRBD1. Germline-derived CDR1 and CDR2 are LGHDT and YNNKEL (reference sequence). The CDR3 loop spans 13 amino acids. Trimming took 4 bases from V and 3 from J; bases not matched to a gene: 2.

The chain uses TRBV6-1 and TRBJ1-1, with 9 bases fitting TRBD1. The CDR3 runs to 14 residues. The V segment lost 1 base and the J segment 6 bases; nucleotides outside the gene matches: 3. Germline V gene lookup returns CDR1 MNHNS and CDR2 SASEGT. CDR3 residues: CASSEGGQGPEAFF. The CDR3 DNA is TGTGCCAGCAGTGAAGGGGGACAGGGCCCTGAAGCTTTCTTT.

This chain connects TRBV5-1 to TRBJ1-4, with TRBD1 matching over 12 bases. The CDR3 totals 14 residues. Trimming at V came to 4 bases and at J to 7 bases, leaving 2 bases not matched to a gene. The germline gives CDR1 SGHRS, CDR2 YFSETQ. As DNA, the CDR3 is TGCGCCAGCAGCAAGGGACAGGGGGCTGAAAAACTGTTTTTT. It encodes CASSKGQGAEKLFF.

V and J are TRBV24-1 and TRBJ2-4, with 9 nucleotides matching TRBD1. V trimming: 4 bases; J trimming: 7 bases; junction bases outside the gene matches: 7. This CDR3 has 15 residues. CDR1 and CDR2 from the germline V gene are KGHDR and SFDVKD. The DNA of the CDR3 is TGTGCCACCAGTGACCCTCGGACAGGGGAGAACATTCAGTACTTC. Residues: CATSDPRTGENIQYF.

The CDR3 spells CASSSGTLVLGYTF. CDR3 in DNA: TGTGCCAGCTCAAGCGGGACACTGGTCCTTGGCTACACCTTC. The chain recombines TRBV18 with TRBJ1-2; the D gene is possibly TRBD1 (6 bases). V lost 5 bases to trimming and J lost 7 bases, with 17 bases between them. The CDR3 is made up of 14 amino acids. In germline, CDR1 is KGHSH, CDR2 LQKENI.

A remark on this clone: The sample carries other DNA sequences with the same CDR3. The V call is TRBV5-1, the J call TRBJ2-5; D is possibly TRBD1 (5 bases). The CDR3 loop spans 14 amino acids. Between the trimmed V and J ends, which lost 0 bases and 1 base, there was a span of 7 bases. Germline V gives CDR1 SGHRS, CDR2 YFSETQ. CDR3 loop: CASSLGGLQETQYF. The CDR3 nucleotides are TGCGCCAGCAGCTTGGGGGGCCTCCAAGAGACCCAGTACTTC.

CDR3 protein: CASSQDRVVSYNSPLHF. In DNA form, the CDR3 reads TGTGCCAGCAGCCAAGATCGGGTGGTATCCTATAATTCACCCCTCCACTTT. This rearrangement joins TRBV3-1 (or the pseudogene TRBV3-2) to TRBJ1-6, with D uncertain. CDR3 length equals 17 residues. Trimming took 0 bases from V and 1 from J, leaving 10 bases between them. CDR1 is LGHDT and CDR2 is YNNKEL in the germline V gene (reference sequence).

This chain links TRBV18 with TRBJ1-3; 7 bases are a match to TRBD1. Germline values: CDR1 KGHSH, CDR2 LQKENI. The V and J ends lost 6 bases and 4 bases, in that order; junction bases with no gene match: 6. The CDR3 spans 14 residues. DNA of the CDR3: TGTGCCAGCTCCCGACAGGGATCAGGAAACACCATATATTTT. The encoded protein is CASSRQGSGNTIYF.

This chain links TRBV6-6 with TRBJ1-5, with 7 bases aligning to TRBD1. The germline V gene encodes CDR1 MNHNY and CDR2 SVGAGI (reference sequence). Trimming took 5 bases from V and 3 from J; bases not matched to a gene: 7. The CDR3 loop spans 15 amino acids. CDR3: CASSPPGQLNQPQHF. The CDR3 nucleotides are TGTGCCAGCAGTCCCCCGGGACAGCTCAATCAGCCCCAGCATTTT.